One sample yielded the 21 T cell receptor beta chains listed below, sequenced in a study of T cells after posttransplantation cyclophosphamide. Profiling relied on immunoSEQ multiplex PCR, and the TCRdb table lists in-frame clones only, not all of them. Among 20,000 to 25,000 clones listed, roughly 67% were seen once. The specimen was memory CD4+ T cells sorted from PBMCs. The receptor set was obtained from a woman aged 60-75 years in good health, CMV-negative, and a related stem cell transplant donor.

The chain uses TRBV6-5 and TRBJ1-1; 7 bases are a match to TRBD1. J lost 6 bases, V lost 2 bases, and 6 bases had no gene match. The CDR3 extends over 14 amino acids. Germline values: CDR1 MNHEY, CDR2 SVGAGI. For the CDR3, the DNA is TGTGCCAGCAGTTACCCCAACAGGGGCGCTGAAGCTTTCTTT. It yields the protein CASSYPNRGAEAFF.

This clone showed up just once. The chain couples TRBV11-1 to TRBJ2-7, with 10 bases aligning to TRBD1. The germline V gene has CDR1 SGHAT and CDR2 FQDESV (reference sequence). This CDR3 is built from 14 residues. V lost 6 bases and J lost 7; bases outside the gene matches: 9. The DNA of the CDR3 is TGTGCCAGCAGTCAAGACAGGGGGCGAGGGGAGCAGTACTTC. Amino acids: CASSQDRGRGEQYF.

The chain has TRBV4-3 and TRBJ2-7; D unclear. CDR1 and CDR2 from the germline V gene are LGHNA and YSLEER. Trimming took 0 bases from V and 2 from J, leaving 8 bases between them. The CDR3 is 14 residues long. The CDR3 spells CASSQDRATYEQYF. The CDR3 DNA sequence: TGCGCCAGCAGCCAAGATCGAGCCACCTACGAGCAGTACTTC.

The chain recombines TRBV5-1 with TRBJ2-1, with TRBD1 identical over 9 bases. CDR1 and CDR2 from the germline V gene are SGHRS and YFSETQ. This CDR3 is built from 16 residues. V dropped 4 bases and J dropped 9; count of bases not matched to a gene: 14. CDR3 nucleotide sequence: TGCGCCAGCAGCGGAAAGGGACAGGGCTTAGGCGTTGAGCAGTTCTTC. Protein sequence: CASSGKGQGLGVEQFF. Looking up the rest from reference TRBV5-1 and TRBJ2-1 gives the full variable domain: KAGVTQTPRYLIKTRGQQVTLSCSPISGHRSVSWYQQTPGQGLQFLFEYFSETQRNKGNFPGRFSGRQFSNSRSEMNVSTLELGDSALYLCASSGKGQGLGVEQFFGPGTRLTVL.

The rearrangement joins TRBV6-5 to TRBJ2-3, with a weak D call TRBD2 (5 bases). Germline assignment: CDR1 MNHEY and CDR2 SVGAGI. The CDR3 is 15 amino acids. The germline V and J ends were trimmed by 2 bases and 1 base, with 10 bases remaining between them. The chain's CDR3 is CASSYRGLRTDTQYF. The CDR3 nucleotides read TGTGCCAGCAGTTACCGGGGTCTCCGCACAGATACGCAGTATTTT.

J is TRBJ1-3 and V is TRBV5-1; the D is unclear. This CDR3 has 12 amino acids. Germline loops: CDR1 SGHRS, CDR2 YFSETQ. Trimming removed 4 bases from V and 5 bases from J, with 7 bases in between. CDR3 sequence (DNA): TGCGCCAGCAGCGGTAGCAGAAACACCATATATTTT. Translated: CASSGSRNTIYF. The whole variable domain, filled in from reference TRBV5-1 and TRBJ1-3, reads KAGVTQTPRYLIKTRGQQVTLSCSPISGHRSVSWYQQTPGQGLQFLFEYFSETQRNKGNFPGRFSGRQFSNSRSEMNVSTLELGDSALYLCASSGSRNTIYFGEGSWLTVV.

V usage is TRBV7-3 and J usage is TRBJ2-3; TRBD2 might be the D (7 bases). The ends were cut back, 2 bases at V and 1 base at J, with 16 bases in the middle. CDR1 is SGHTA, CDR2 FQGTGA, per germline. CDR3 size: 17 residues. CDR3 amino acids: CASSLGGGLYGTDTQYF. The CDR3 nucleotides read TGTGCCAGCAGCTTAGGGGGGGGGCTGTACGGCACAGATACGCAGTATTTT.

V is TRBV5-8 and J is TRBJ1-1; D not certain. This CDR3 comprises 15 residues. Between the trimmed V and J ends, which lost 0 bases and 4 bases, there was a span of 13 bases. Germline V CDR1 and CDR2: SGHTS, YDEGEE. CDR3 region: CASSLERGRGTEAFF. CDR3 DNA sequence: TGTGCCAGCAGCTTGGAGCGGGGTCGGGGCACTGAAGCTTTCTTT.

V usage is TRBV6-5 and J usage is TRBJ2-5, with D possibly TRBD2 on 5 matching bases. V lost 5 bases and J 7 bases, leaving 20 bases between the germline ends. Germline assignment: CDR1 MNHEY and CDR2 SVGAGI. The CDR3 is 15 amino acids. The CDR3 sequence is CASSQLYDITRTQYF. CDR3 coding DNA: TGTGCCAGCAGTCAGCTGTATGATATAACTAGGACCCAGTACTTC.

The V gene is TRBV29-1, the J gene TRBJ1-2; 7 nucleotides agree with TRBD1. The CDR3 covers 12 residues. After removal of 6 bases from V and 5 bases from J, the junction contained 6 bases not matched to a gene. Germline CDR1 is SQVTM and CDR2 is ANQGSEA. DNA of the CDR3: TGCAGCGTGCCGACAGGGTCTTATGGCTACACCTTC. Its protein is CSVPTGSYGYTF.

The gene calls are TRBV6-5 and TRBJ2-3, with 10 positions matching TRBD2. Germline CDR1 MNHEY, CDR2 SVGAGI. V was clipped by 5 bases and J by 11 bases; unmatched bases: 13. The CDR3 is 15 residues long. The CDR3 loop is CASSPPGLAHSGQYF. In nucleotides, the CDR3 is TGTGCCAGCAGTCCCCCGGGACTAGCGCATTCGGGGCAGTATTTT.

V and J are TRBV9 and TRBJ2-3; D gene ambiguous. V lost 2 bases, J lost 2 bases, and 15 bases lay in between. The germline V gene encodes CDR1 SGDLS and CDR2 YYNGEE. This CDR3 contains 16 residues. This CDR3 reads CASSVGLRRATDTQYF. The CDR3, as DNA: TGTGCCAGCAGCGTTGGCCTTCGCCGTGCCACAGATACGCAGTATTTT.

The chain couples TRBV19 to TRBJ2-3; possible D gene TRBD2, 5 bases. The V end was cut by 3 bases, the J end by 1 base, with 5 bases between. The germline gives CDR1 LNHDA, CDR2 SQIVND (reference sequence). The CDR3 extends over 13 amino acids. DNA of the CDR3: TGTGCCAGTAGTATGCGGGGCACAGATACGCAGTATTTT. It encodes CASSMRGTDTQYF.

The chain carries TRBV5-1 and TRBJ1-2; D remains unclear. V was clipped by 0 bases and J by 4 bases, with 13 bases between them. Germline V gene data show CDR1 as SGHRS and CDR2 as YFSETQ. The length of the CDR3 is 15 residues. The CDR3, as DNA: TGCGCCAGCAGCTTGGGGCCCACAGAAGTCTATGGCTACACCTTC. It is translated as CASSLGPTEVYGYTF.

The V gene is TRBV11-2, the J gene TRBJ2-1; TRBD2 aligns across 11 bases. Germline V gene lookup returns CDR1 SGHAT and CDR2 FQNNGV. The V and J ends lost 4 bases and 8 bases, in that order; junction bases with no gene match: 13. This CDR3 has 17 amino acids. CDR3 residues: CASSSRGGSGGAYEQFF. The CDR3 DNA sequence: TGTGCCAGCAGCTCCCGAGGTGGTAGCGGGGGGGCGTATGAGCAGTTCTTC. Full variable domain (remainder filled in from reference TRBV11-2 and TRBJ2-1): EAGVAQSPRYKIIEKRQSVAFWCNPISGHATLYWYQQILGQGPKLLIQFQNNGVVDDSQLPKDRFSAERLKGVDSTLKIQPAKLEDSAVYLCASSSRGGSGGAYEQFFGPGTRLTVL.

This chain connects TRBV4-2 to TRBJ1-2, with TRBD1 matching over 7 bases. V was pared by 0 bases and J by 7 bases, with 8 bases of the junction left unmatched. This CDR3 region has 15 residues. CDR1 LGHNA and CDR2 YNFKEQ come from the germline V gene. The CDR3 loop reads CASSQDKAPGGGYTF. Written as DNA, the CDR3 is TGTGCCAGCAGCCAAGATAAGGCCCCAGGGGGTGGCTACACCTTC.

The CDR3 is CASSFGTQETQYF. CDR3 DNA sequence: TGTGCCAGCAGCTTTGGGACACAAGAGACCCAGTACTTC. The rearrangement joins TRBV7-2 to TRBJ2-5, with D possibly matching TRBD1 (6 bases). V was pared by 3 bases and J by 2 bases, with 7 bases between. The V gene's germline CDR1 is SGHTA and CDR2 FQGNSA. This CDR3 has 13 amino acids.

The genes are TRBV7-9 and TRBJ1-2, with no clear D. With 1 base removed from V and 6 bases from J, the gap between germline ends came to 9 bases. This CDR3 contains 13 residues. The V gene's germline CDR1 is SEHNR and CDR2 FQNEAQ (reference sequence). This chain's CDR3 is CASSLVVGDGYTF. In DNA form, the CDR3 reads TGTGCCAGCAGCTTAGTAGTGGGAGATGGCTACACCTTC.

The V gene is TRBV6-1, the J gene TRBJ1-2; 7 bases are a match to TRBD1. Germline CDR1 is MNHNS and CDR2 is SASEGT. The CDR3 length is 14 residues. J was trimmed by 7 bases and V by 2 bases; bases with no gene match: 7. CDR3 loop: CASSEFGRGTGYTF. The CDR3 DNA sequence: TGTGCCAGCAGTGAATTTGGCAGGGGGACTGGCTACACCTTC.

V usage is TRBV11-2 and J usage is TRBJ2-1; perhaps TRBD2 as D (7 bases). CDR1 SGHAT and CDR2 FQNNGV come from the germline V gene. V lost 3 bases, J lost 12 bases, and 18 bases lay in between. The CDR3 is 14 amino acids. In nucleotides, the CDR3 is TGTGCCAGCAGCTTGTTCGGGGGGCTCCAGGGGCAGTTCTTC. Residues: CASSLFGGLQGQFF.

In its sample, this clone was seen a few times. This chain uses TRBV9 with TRBJ1-3; 7 nucleotides match TRBD1. The ends lost 3 bases at V and 4 bases at J; junction bases unmatched: 7. Per germline, CDR1 SGDLS and CDR2 YYNGEE. There are 15 residues in the CDR3. This CDR3 reads CASSAGGLGGNTIYF. The DNA for the CDR3 is TGTGCCAGCAGCGCAGGGGGTCTAGGCGGAAACACCATATATTTT.